These 28 T cell receptor beta chains share one sample of origin, sequenced in a study of cytomegalovirus exposure and HLA in healthy donors. The PCR ran on 60 Vbeta and 13 Jbeta primers. The repertoire was sequenced with immunoSEQ multiplex PCR; TCRdb's copy has only in-frame clones and lacks some. The sample shows about 110,000 clones, 69% of them seen only once. Sequenced: PBMCs. The receptors shown here come from a woman aged 70-85 years in good health and CMV-seropositive.

This clone was recorded once. The chain combines TRBV2 with TRBJ2-3, with a possible D match to TRBD2 (7 bases). The CDR3 is 15 residues long. V lost 0 bases, J lost 2 bases, and 9 bases lay in between. Germline lookup yields CDR1 SNHLY and CDR2 FYNNEI. CDR3 in amino acids: CASSEAGGLTDTQYF. CDR3 coding DNA: TGTGCCAGCAGTGAAGCGGGGGGGCTCACAGATACGCAGTATTTT. The variable domain in full, completed from reference TRBV2 and TRBJ2-3, reads EPEVTQTPSHQVTQMGQEVILRCVPISNHLYFYWYRQILGQKVEFLVSFYNNEISEKSEIFDDQFSVERPDGSNFTLKIRSTKLEDSAMYFCASSEAGGLTDTQYFGPGTRLTVL.

V is TRBV7-8 and J is TRBJ1-2; 9 nucleotides align to TRBD1. This CDR3 has 17 amino acids. CDR1 is SGHVS, CDR2 FQNEAQ, per germline. J gave up 10 bases and V 2 bases, and 17 bases lay outside the gene matches. CDR3 bases: TGTGCCAGCAGCTTATCTCGGGACAGGGCCCCACAAGGAACCTACACCTTC. Its translation is CASSLSRDRAPQGTYTF.

Only a few counts were recorded for this clone. V usage is TRBV6-5 and J usage is TRBJ2-1; the match to TRBD2 covers 7 bases. The CDR3 is 14 amino acids. Trimming cost V 3 bases and J 2 bases; bases outside gene matches: 1. Germline V CDR1 and CDR2: MNHEY, SVGAGI. CDR3 sequence: CASSYGGAYNEQFF. The CDR3, as DNA: TGTGCCAGCAGTTATGGGGGGGCCTACAATGAGCAGTTCTTC.

The J gene is TRBJ1-5, the V gene TRBV23-1; weak D call: TRBD1 (6 bases). TRBV23-1 carries the ORF label, with uncertain function. The CDR3 loop spans 17 amino acids. Deletions cut 4 bases from V and 0 bases from J, with 16 bases between. The CDR3 region is CASSPPPGQYSNQPQHF. The CDR3 DNA is TGCGCCAGCAGTCCTCCCCCGGGACAATATAGCAATCAGCCCCAGCATTTT.

This clone was seen ten or more times. J is TRBJ2-3 and V is TRBV4-3; D is possibly TRBD2 (7 bases). CDR1 and CDR2 from the germline V gene are LGHNA and YSLEER. V lost 1 base and J 3 bases, leaving 14 bases between the germline ends. This CDR3 comprises 16 residues. The CDR3 sequence is CASSQARGGGTDTQYF. In DNA form, the CDR3 reads TGCGCCAGCAGCCAAGCCCGGGGAGGGGGTACAGATACGCAGTATTTT.

A word on this clone: Since no conserved phenylalanine or tryptophan closes the CDR3, a read error is the likely cause. CDR3 protein: CASSLGLAHTGELFL. For the CDR3, the DNA is TGCGCCAGCAGCTTGGGACTAGCTCACACCGGGGAGCTGTTTTTA. The chain has TRBV5-1 and TRBJ2-2; TRBD2 agrees at 7 bases. The CDR3 contains 15 residues. The germline CDR1 and CDR2 sequences are SGHRS and YFSETQ. V trimming: 0 bases; J trimming: 3 bases; junction bases outside the gene matches: 2.

The chain joins TRBV6-1 to TRBJ1-2; maybe TRBD1 (6 bases). V lost 6 bases and J 4 bases, leaving 15 bases between the germline ends. CDR3 length equals 14 residues. Germline CDR1 and CDR2: MNHNS and SASEGT. The DNA of the CDR3 is TGTGCCAGCAGCGGACAGCGTACAACCTATGGCTACACCTTC. This codes for CASSGQRTTYGYTF.

This chain connects TRBV2 to TRBJ2-1; 9 nucleotides align to TRBD2. This CDR3 comprises 15 residues. CDR1 and CDR2 (germline): SNHLY, FYNNEI. With V trimmed by 5 bases and J by 4 bases, 6 bases remained unmatched. CDR3 sequence reads: CASSSGGQLYNEQFF. CDR3 DNA sequence: TGTGCCAGCAGTAGCGGGGGGCAACTATACAATGAGCAGTTCTTC.

This chain links TRBV19 with TRBJ2-3; 9 nucleotides align to TRBD2. Germline values: CDR1 LNHDA, CDR2 SQIVND (reference sequence). The CDR3 is made up of 14 amino acids. V shed 10 bases and J 0 bases; nucleotides not matched to a gene: 5. CDR3 sequence reads: CATSSGGSTDTQYF. The CDR3 DNA reads TGTGCCACCAGTAGCGGGGGAAGCACAGATACGCAGTATTTT.

This chain joins TRBV10-3 and TRBJ2-7, with 10 bases matching TRBD1. From germline, CDR1 is ENHRY and CDR2 SYGVKD. J was trimmed by 6 bases and V by 11 bases; bases with no gene match: 10. The CDR3 is 13 residues long. CDR3: CAARDRGTREQYF. In DNA form, the CDR3 reads TGTGCCGCGCGGGACAGGGGTACTCGCGAGCAGTACTTC.

The chain joins TRBV7-9 to TRBJ2-1; TRBD2 agrees at 8 bases. Per germline, CDR1 SEHNR and CDR2 FQNEAQ (reference sequence). This CDR3 has 14 amino acids. V shed 5 bases, J shed 4 bases, and the junction held 4 bases outside the gene matches. CDR3 DNA: TGTGCCAGCAGCCTTAGCGGGGTGTACAATGAGCAGTTCTTC. It codes for CASSLSGVYNEQFF.

The chain recombines TRBV30 with TRBJ1-1; TRBD1 aligns across 8 bases. This CDR3 comprises 11 residues. Germline loops: CDR1 GTSNPN, CDR2 SVGIG (reference sequence). V dropped 4 bases and J dropped 8; count of bases not matched to a gene: 3. CDR3 nucleotides: TGTGCCTGGATCCGACAGGGGGAAGCTTTCTTT. Its protein is CAWIRQGEAFF.

In this sample, this clone turned up a few times. The chain has TRBV29-1 and TRBJ1-2, with 8 bases lining up with TRBD1. Germline V lookup: CDR1 SQVTM, CDR2 ANQGSEA. This CDR3 is 12 amino acids long. Unmatched junction bases numbered 8, after V lost 7 bases and J lost 7 bases. This chain's CDR3 is CSAGTTGGGYTF. As DNA, the CDR3 is TGCAGCGCTGGGACCACAGGGGGTGGCTACACCTTC. Variable domain in full (rest from reference TRBV29-1 and TRBJ1-2): SAVISQKPSRDICQRGTSLTIQCQVDSQVTMMFWYRQQPGQSLTLIATANQGSEATYESGFVIDKFPISRPNLTFSTLTVSNMSPEDSSIYLCSAGTTGGGYTFGSGTRLTVV.

A note on this clone: Likely a read error: the CDR3 ends without its conserved phenylalanine or tryptophan. The genes are TRBV6-5 and TRBJ1-5; D is ambiguous. Germline assignment: CDR1 MNHEY and CDR2 SVGAGI. Trimming took 6 bases from V and 7 from J, leaving 19 bases between them. The CDR3 extends over 15 amino acids. The CDR3 sequence: CASRRKLTGGQPQHV. CDR3 DNA: TGTGCCAGCAGGCGTAAATTAACCGGCGGGCAGCCCCAGCATGTT.

The genes are TRBV18 and TRBJ1-1; tentatively, D is TRBD1 (5 bases). CDR3 length: 14 residues. Per the germline V gene, CDR1 is KGHSH and CDR2 is LQKENI. V dropped 3 bases and J dropped 0 bases, with 8 bases sitting between them. CDR3 nucleotides: TGTGCCAGCTCACCCCAGACAGTGAACACTGAAGCTTTCTTT. Translation: CASSPQTVNTEAFF. The complete variable domain, with remaining parts taken from reference TRBV18 and TRBJ1-1, reads NAGVMQNPRHLVRRRGQEARLRCSPMKGHSHVYWYRQLPEEGLKFMVYLQKENIIDESGMPKERFSAEFPKEGPSILRIQQVVRGDSAAYFCASSPQTVNTEAFFGQGTRLTVV.

J is TRBJ1-3 and V is TRBV10-3; D is unclear. The V end was cut by 8 bases, the J end by 0 bases, with 5 bases between. From germline, CDR1 is ENHRY and CDR2 SYGVKD. The CDR3 is 12 amino acids. The CDR3 loop is CAIGGSGNTIYF. CDR3 DNA: TGTGCCATCGGAGGCTCTGGAAACACCATATATTTT.

The table lists this clone with a count of one. The chain combines TRBV4-3 with TRBJ2-5, with 10 bases lining up with TRBD2. The CDR3 spans 17 residues. The germline gives CDR1 LGHNA, CDR2 YSLEER. Trimming cost V 1 base and J 5 bases; bases outside gene matches: 10. CDR3 protein: CASSQGGPSGGAETQYF. CDR3 DNA sequence: TGCGCCAGCAGCCAAGGGGGCCCGAGCGGGGGGGCTGAGACCCAGTACTTC.

The V call is TRBV15, the J call TRBJ2-2; D may be TRBD1 (5 bases). Germline CDR1 and CDR2: LNHNV and YYDKDF (reference sequence). The V gene lost 3 bases and the J gene lost 6 bases, with 11 bases spanning the gap. There are 14 residues in the CDR3. CDR3 nucleotides: TGTGCCACCAGCAGCCGAAGGGGATCCGGGGAGCTGTTTTTT. Protein sequence: CATSSRRGSGELFF.

The chain recombines TRBV5-6 with TRBJ2-1; 11 bases agree with TRBD2. Germline lookup yields CDR1 SGHDT and CDR2 YYEEEE. V lost 0 bases and J lost 6; bases outside the gene matches: 5. The CDR3 is made up of 16 amino acids. CDR3 in amino acids: CASSLEGLAGLNEQFF. The CDR3 DNA follows: TGTGCCAGCAGCTTGGAAGGACTAGCGGGCCTCAATGAGCAGTTCTTC.

The chain combines TRBV10-3 with TRBJ1-2, with TRBD1 identical over 9 bases. This CDR3 has 14 amino acids. J was trimmed by 5 bases and V by 5 bases; bases with no gene match: 6. Looked up from germline, CDR1 is ENHRY and CDR2 is SYGVKD. The CDR3 region is CAISNGQGLYGYTF. CDR3 coding DNA: TGTGCCATCAGTAACGGACAGGGGTTGTATGGCTACACCTTC.

A single count supports this clone. The rearrangement links TRBV2 to TRBJ1-6, with D tentatively TRBD1 (5 bases). The CDR3 has 15 residues. The germline V and J ends were trimmed by 1 base and 7 bases, with 11 bases remaining between them. The germline CDR1 and CDR2 sequences are SNHLY and FYNNEI. This CDR3 is CASSEVPRQNSPLHF. The CDR3, as DNA: TGTGCCAGCAGTGAAGTCCCCCGACAGAATTCACCCCTCCACTTT.

The table lists this clone with many counts. The gene calls are TRBV5-6 and TRBJ1-1, with TRBD1 as a possible D gene (5 bases). The CDR3 length is 13 residues. Germline V gives CDR1 SGHDT, CDR2 YYEEEE. V was clipped by 1 base and J by 5 bases, with 9 bases between them. As DNA, the CDR3 is TGTGCCAGCAGCTTGCAGGGAGGGACTGAAGCTTTCTTT. This codes for CASSLQGGTEAFF.

This chain uses TRBV7-2 with TRBJ2-3, with 11 bases lining up with TRBD2. The germline V gene has CDR1 SGHTA and CDR2 FQGNSA. The V segment lost 1 base and the J segment 0 bases; nucleotides outside the gene matches: 3. There are 17 residues in the CDR3. In DNA, the CDR3 is TGTGCCAGCAGCTTAGGGGGACTAGCGGCTAGCACAGATACGCAGTATTTT. It codes for CASSLGGLAASTDTQYF.

The V call is TRBV18, the J call TRBJ2-1; D perhaps matches TRBD2 (5 bases). The CDR3 totals 13 residues. V shed 5 bases and J shed 14 bases, with 19 bases lying between them. The germline V gene encodes CDR1 KGHSH and CDR2 LQKENI. The CDR3 DNA reads TGTGCCAGCTCAAGCGCTACTCCGGGAAAGGAGTTCTTC. Translated: CASSSATPGKEFF. The entire variable domain, with the rest obtained from reference TRBV18 and TRBJ2-1, is as follows: NAGVMQNPRHLVRRRGQEARLRCSPMKGHSHVYWYRQLPEEGLKFMVYLQKENIIDESGMPKERFSAEFPKEGPSILRIQQVVRGDSAAYFCASSSATPGKEFFGPGTRLTVL.

This chain connects TRBV2 to TRBJ1-2; 9 nucleotides agree with TRBD1. This CDR3 region has 14 residues. CDR1 and CDR2 from the germline V gene are SNHLY and FYNNEI. Unmatched junction bases numbered 4, after V lost 0 bases and J lost 8 bases. The CDR3 DNA is TGTGCCAGCAGTGAAGCAGGACAGGGGCTCGGCTACACCTTC. This gives the protein CASSEAGQGLGYTF.

The rearrangement uses TRBV10-1 and TRBJ1-1; D is unclear. V lost 5 bases and J 4 bases, leaving 17 bases between the germline ends. Germline CDR1 WNHNN, CDR2 SYGVQD (reference sequence). The CDR3 sequence is 15 residues long. CDR3 protein: CASSSDKPYSTEAFF. In DNA form, the CDR3 reads TGCGCCAGCAGTTCAGACAAGCCCTATAGCACTGAAGCTTTCTTT.

The CDR3 DNA is TGTGCCAGCAACCCCGAGGGGACAAGAGCAGAAGCTTTCTTT. This encodes CASNPEGTRAEAFF. The chain uses TRBV7-9 and TRBJ1-1; TRBD1 might be the D (6 bases). The CDR3 contains 14 residues. Between the trimmed V and J ends, which lost 7 bases and 8 bases, there was a span of 20 bases. The germline gives CDR1 SEHNR, CDR2 FQNEAQ (reference sequence).

The chain recombines TRBV7-9 with TRBJ2-7, with D perhaps TRBD1 (6 bases). Germline-derived CDR1 and CDR2 are SEHNR and FQNEAQ (reference sequence). The CDR3 is 15 residues long. The ends were cut back, 4 bases at V and 2 bases at J, with 15 bases in the middle. The DNA of the CDR3 is TGTGCCAGCAGCTCAACAGGGTTATCGCCCTACGAGCAGTACTTC. Translating it yields CASSSTGLSPYEQYF.